The subject of this entry is one T cell receptor (beta chain). Its antigen remains unknown. During the collection period, no donor immune events like infections were recorded. Trimming left V 3 bases short and J 4 bases short, with 6 bases between. CDR1 and CDR2 (germline): MNHEY, SMNVEV (reference sequence). The CDR3 loop spans 13 amino acids. The sample is drawn from a study of identifying expanded T cells in peripheral blood. Profiled with immunoSEQ multiplex PCR; TCRdb holds only in-frame clones, not every one. This table holds more than 75,000 clones, roughly 86% found once. Notes on the study in general: Clone count variance between approximately 2-week samples rose with total template count. Differentially abundant clones: roughly 1.3 between replicates, 16.4 at two to three weeks, approximately 18 at four.

The J gene is TRBJ2-2, the V gene TRBV27; unclear D gene. The TCR originated in a person between 18 and 70 years old in good health. The sequencing input was blood. The CDR3 region has the DNA TGTGCCAGCAGTTTTTTGGGCACCGGGGAGCTGTTTTTT. It encodes CASSFLGTGELFF.